Shown below are 32 T cell receptor beta chains from a single sample sequenced in a study of blood T cell repertoires in COVID-19. Only in-frame clones appear in the TCRdb table, and some are missing; sequencing was by immunoSEQ multiplex PCR. The sample comprises over 200,000 clones, 70% to 90% of which are singletons, and 9.5% to 14% rests with the top ten. The sequenced material came from PBMCs or T cells enriched from blood (not recorded which). These receptors originate from a man aged 30 to 45 who had recovered from COVID-19.

The chain has TRBV4-2 and TRBJ1-1; 11 bases are shared with TRBD1. Germline CDR1 is LGHNA and CDR2 is YNFKEQ. With V trimmed by 4 bases and J by 1 base, 14 bases remained unmatched. The CDR3 totals 19 residues. CDR3 in DNA: TGTGCCAGCAGCCCGAAAATCTGGACAGGACAGGGGGCGAACACTGAAGCTTTCTTT. It specifies CASSPKIWTGQGANTEAFF.

The CDR3 loop reads CSVPGLAATDTQYF. CDR3 in DNA: TGCAGCGTTCCTGGACTAGCGGCCACAGATACGCAGTATTTT. The chain uses TRBV29-1 and TRBJ2-3; the match to TRBD2 covers 10 bases. Germline trimming cut 5 bases from V and 2 bases from J; bases unmatched to any gene: 4. The CDR3 has 14 residues. CDR1 is SQVTM and CDR2 is ANQGSEA in the germline V gene.

The rearrangement links TRBV19 to TRBJ1-1, with 9 bases fitting TRBD1. The V gene end was trimmed by 8 bases and the J gene end by 4 bases; junction bases not matched to a gene: 11. CDR1 and CDR2 (germline): LNHDA, SQIVND (reference sequence). CDR3 length: 15 amino acids. CDR3 in amino acids: CASGQGLTRGTEAFF. CDR3 sequence (DNA): TGTGCCAGTGGACAGGGGCTAACGAGGGGCACTGAAGCTTTCTTT. The entire variable domain, with the rest obtained from reference TRBV19 and TRBJ1-1, is as follows: DGGITQSPKYLFRKEGQNVTLSCEQNLNHDAMYWYRQDPGQGLRLIYYSQIVNDFQKGDIAEGYSVSREKKESFPLTVTSAQKNPTAFYLCASGQGLTRGTEAFFGQGTRLTVV.

This chain uses TRBV7-8 with TRBJ1-5, with D tentatively TRBD1 (6 bases). The CDR3 length is 19 residues. Per germline, CDR1 SGHVS and CDR2 FQNEAQ. V lost 4 bases to trimming and J lost 0 bases, with 22 bases between them. The CDR3 DNA sequence: TGTGCCAGCAGCTCCCATGGGGGCGGTACGCGCTTTAGCAATCAGCCCCAGCATTTT. This encodes CASSSHGGGTRFSNQPQHF. Together with reference TRBV7-8 and TRBJ1-5, the CDR3 gives the full variable domain: GAGVSQSPRYKVAKRGQDVALRCDPISGHVSLFWYQQALGQGPEFLTYFQNEAQLDKSGLPSDRFFAERPEGSVSTLKIQRTQQEDSAVYLCASSSHGGGTRFSNQPQHFGDGTRLSIL.

The table lists this clone with a count of one. The chain couples TRBV19 to TRBJ1-1; D call uncertain. The CDR3 spans 13 residues. Germline V gene lookup returns CDR1 LNHDA and CDR2 SQIVND (reference sequence). V was clipped by 4 bases and J by 10 bases, with 16 bases between them. CDR3 nucleotide sequence: TGTGCCAGTAGTACTCACACAGCCCCGATAGCTTTCTTT. Its translation is CASSTHTAPIAFF.

The rearrangement uses TRBV10-3 and TRBJ2-2; possibly TRBD2 for D (6 bases). Trimming left V 3 bases short and J 0 bases short, with 8 bases between. This CDR3 is 15 amino acids long. Looked up from germline, CDR1 is ENHRY and CDR2 is SYGVKD. This CDR3 reads CAISDWGANTGELFF. The CDR3 DNA reads as TGTGCCATCAGTGACTGGGGGGCGAACACCGGGGAGCTGTTTTTT.

This clone was counted between two and nine times. The V call is TRBV28, the J call TRBJ2-7; D remains ambiguous. The length of the CDR3 is 12 residues. V shed 2 bases and J shed 3 bases, with 5 bases lying between them. The germline V gene has CDR1 MDHEN and CDR2 SYDVKM. CDR3 amino acids: CASSLASYEQYF. DNA for the CDR3: TGTGCCAGCAGTTTAGCCAGCTACGAGCAGTACTTC.

The sample holds a few counts of this clone. V usage is TRBV5-1 and J usage is TRBJ2-7; possible D gene TRBD2, 6 bases. Germline V gives CDR1 SGHRS, CDR2 YFSETQ. Trimming cost V 2 bases and J 5 bases, with 14 bases left between them. The CDR3 is made up of 14 amino acids. The CDR3 region is CASSLDGGSDEQYF. In nucleotides, the CDR3 is TGCGCCAGCAGCTTAGATGGAGGGTCGGACGAGCAGTACTTC. The full variable domain, rest sourced from reference TRBV5-1 and TRBJ2-7, is KAGVTQTPRYLIKTRGQQVTLSCSPISGHRSVSWYQQTPGQGLQFLFEYFSETQRNKGNFPGRFSGRQFSNSRSEMNVSTLELGDSALYLCASSLDGGSDEQYFGPGTRLTVT.

This clone has only a few counts. This chain joins TRBV27 and TRBJ2-7; 10 bases are a match to TRBD2. Germline-derived CDR1 and CDR2 are MNHEY and SMNVEV (reference sequence). The CDR3 extends over 15 amino acids. V shed 6 bases, J shed 4 bases, and the junction held 9 bases outside the gene matches. Here the CDR3 reads CASSQGLADAYEQYF. In DNA form, the CDR3 reads TGTGCCAGCAGCCAAGGACTAGCGGACGCTTACGAGCAGTACTTC.

This rearrangement joins TRBV2 to TRBJ2-4, with a possible D match to TRBD2 (5 bases). Germline values: CDR1 SNHLY, CDR2 FYNNEI. V shed 3 bases and J shed 8 bases, with 11 bases lying between them. This CDR3 region has 13 residues. This chain's CDR3 is CASSDSKRDIQYF. CDR3 sequence (DNA): TGTGCCAGCAGTGACTCAAAGAGGGACATTCAGTACTTC. The variable domain in full, completed from reference TRBV2 and TRBJ2-4, reads EPEVTQTPSHQVTQMGQEVILRCVPISNHLYFYWYRQILGQKVEFLVSFYNNEISEKSEIFDDQFSVERPDGSNFTLKIRSTKLEDSAMYFCASSDSKRDIQYFGAGTRLSVL.

The chain combines TRBV3-1 (or the pseudogene TRBV3-2) with TRBJ1-2, with D hard to call. Germline CDR1 LGHDT, CDR2 YNNKEL (reference sequence). This CDR3 is built from 13 residues. The germline V and J ends were trimmed by 7 bases and 0 bases, with 9 bases remaining between them. Written as DNA, the CDR3 is TGTGCCAGCACCCCGGGAGCTAACTATGGCTACACCTTC. Its translation: CASTPGANYGYTF.

The CDR3 protein is CASSAVPYTEAFF. CDR3 bases: TGTGCCAGCAGCGCAGTTCCCTACACTGAAGCTTTCTTT. This chain joins TRBV7-6 and TRBJ1-1; no reliable D call. Looked up from germline, CDR1 is SGHVS and CDR2 is FNYEAQ. The CDR3 length is 13 residues. Trimming removed 5 bases from V and 3 bases from J, with 10 bases in between.

This chain uses TRBV5-1 with TRBJ1-2; 9 bases align to TRBD1. Germline CDR1 and CDR2: SGHRS and YFSETQ. V dropped 0 bases and J dropped 6; count of bases not matched to a gene: 6. This CDR3 region has 15 residues. The CDR3 spells CASSLGDREGHGYTF. The CDR3 DNA sequence: TGCGCCAGCAGCTTGGGGGACAGGGAAGGGCATGGCTACACCTTC.

The chain recombines TRBV21-1 with TRBJ1-6; TRBD1, the D gene given by the table, was not confirmed from the DNA. TRBV21-1 is given as a pseudogene. This CDR3 has 19 residues. The CDR3 DNA reads as TGTGCCAGCACCCTAAATCCCGGCAGGGGGCCGACCTATAATTCACCCCTCCACTTT. As protein: CASTLNPGRGPTYNSPLHF.

This chain connects TRBV4-3 to TRBJ2-7; D is ambiguous. CDR3 length: 13 residues. Germline CDR1 reads LGHNA; CDR2 reads YSLEER. The V end lost 3 bases, the J end lost 6 bases, and 12 bases lay between the germline ends. The CDR3 sequence: CASSQVSRAEQYF. The CDR3 region has the DNA TGCGCCAGCAGCCAGGTATCTCGAGCCGAGCAGTACTTC.

The J gene is TRBJ1-6, the V gene TRBV14, with D possibly TRBD1 on 6 matching bases. The V end lost 0 bases, the J end lost 7 bases, and 10 bases lay between the germline ends. The CDR3 totals 15 residues. CDR1 SGHDN and CDR2 FVKESK come from the germline V gene. This CDR3 reads CASSQEHTGNSPLHF. The CDR3 DNA follows: TGTGCCAGCAGCCAAGAGCACACAGGGAATTCACCCCTCCACTTT.

This clone has a single count. CDR3 in DNA: TGTGCCAGTAGTATAACCCCCTATTCGGGGGGTTTTGGCACCGGGGAGCTGTTTTTT. Amino acids: CASSITPYSGGFGTGELFF. J is TRBJ2-2 and V is TRBV19; 7 nucleotides match TRBD2. The V segment lost 2 bases and the J segment 4 bases; nucleotides outside the gene matches: 16. The CDR3 is made up of 19 amino acids. Germline V gene lookup returns CDR1 LNHDA and CDR2 SQIVND (reference sequence).

This chain uses TRBV27 with TRBJ1-2; D is undetermined. CDR3 length: 14 residues. Trimming took off 2 bases at V and 8 bases at J, with 15 bases between the two ends. Germline V CDR1 and CDR2: MNHEY, SMNVEV (reference sequence). CDR3 in DNA: TGTGCCAGCAGTTTAGACTCAATAACGGGGGGCTACACCTTC. Its translation: CASSLDSITGGYTF.

This clone was counted once. The chain couples TRBV19 to TRBJ2-7; possible D gene TRBD1, 6 bases. The germline V and J ends were trimmed by 5 bases and 3 bases, with 11 bases remaining between them. The CDR3 loop spans 13 amino acids. CDR1 LNHDA and CDR2 SQIVND come from the germline V gene (reference sequence). CDR3: CASSPGHYYEQYF. CDR3 bases: TGTGCCAGTAGTCCGGGACATTACTACGAGCAGTACTTC.

The J gene is TRBJ1-2, the V gene TRBV5-4; D possibly corresponds to TRBD1 (6 bases). Trimming cost V 3 bases and J 5 bases, with 17 bases left between them. The CDR3 consists of 15 residues. CDR1 is SGHNT and CDR2 is YYREEE in the germline V gene (reference sequence). The CDR3 DNA reads as TGTGCCAGCAGCTCCTTTACCGGGACACCTTATGGCTACACCTTC. Its translation is CASSSFTGTPYGYTF.

The chain recombines TRBV5-6 with TRBJ1-1; perhaps TRBD1 as D (5 bases). The CDR3 has 14 amino acids. Between the trimmed V and J ends, which lost 2 bases and 11 bases, there was a span of 19 bases. The germline CDR1 and CDR2 sequences are SGHDT and YYEEEE. As DNA, the CDR3 is TGTGCCAGCAGCTTAATCGGCAGGGTGATGGGTGCTTTCTTT. It specifies CASSLIGRVMGAFF.

CDR3 sequence (DNA): TGCGCCAGCAGCGCCTATACCGGACAGACGAACACTGAAGCTTTCTTT. It specifies CASSAYTGQTNTEAFF. The rearrangement uses TRBV5-1 and TRBJ1-1, with D tentatively TRBD1 (6 bases). The CDR3 has 16 residues. From germline, CDR1 is SGHRS and CDR2 YFSETQ. V was cut by 4 bases and J by 1 base, with 17 bases left in between. Supplemented by reference TRBV5-1 and TRBJ1-1, the full variable domain reads KAGVTQTPRYLIKTRGQQVTLSCSPISGHRSVSWYQQTPGQGLQFLFEYFSETQRNKGNFPGRFSGRQFSNSRSEMNVSTLELGDSALYLCASSAYTGQTNTEAFFGQGTRLTVV.

This rearrangement joins TRBV18 to TRBJ1-1; D is ambiguous. V was pared by 4 bases and J by 3 bases, with 15 bases between. CDR3 length: 15 amino acids. Germline values: CDR1 KGHSH, CDR2 LQKENI. Here the CDR3 reads CASSRDTYVDTEAFF. The DNA for the CDR3 is TGTGCCAGCTCACGCGACACCTATGTGGACACTGAAGCTTTCTTT.

This clone was counted only a few times. The chain links TRBV4-2 to TRBJ2-7; D is perhaps TRBD2 (6 bases). The V end lost 0 bases, the J end lost 2 bases, and 14 bases lay between the germline ends. Germline loops: CDR1 LGHNA, CDR2 YNFKEQ. This CDR3 has 16 amino acids. DNA for the CDR3: TGTGCCAGCAGCCAAGATCTTCTAGCGCCAACCTACGAGCAGTACTTC. It translates to CASSQDLLAPTYEQYF.

The chain combines TRBV5-1 with TRBJ1-5, with 7 bases matching TRBD1. Germline assignment: CDR1 SGHRS and CDR2 YFSETQ. This CDR3 spans 15 amino acids. V lost 2 bases and J lost 7; bases outside the gene matches: 9. CDR3 sequence reads: CASSFQGGERQPQHF. The CDR3 DNA reads TGCGCCAGCAGCTTCCAGGGGGGCGAAAGGCAGCCCCAGCATTTT.

This chain connects TRBV2 to TRBJ2-7; D unresolved. Germline V CDR1 and CDR2: SNHLY, FYNNEI. The CDR3 contains 14 residues. Trimming pared 8 bases from V and 4 bases from J, leaving 18 bases between. The CDR3 coding sequence is TGTGCCAGCTCTGCTCAGATCTCCCTTTACGAGCAGTACTTC. Translating gives CASSAQISLYEQYF.

The J gene is TRBJ2-1, the V gene TRBV10-1, with 9 bases fitting TRBD1. V trimming: 4 bases; J trimming: 9 bases; junction bases outside the gene matches: 10. Germline values: CDR1 WNHNN, CDR2 SYGVQD (reference sequence). This CDR3 has 15 residues. The CDR3 coding sequence is TGCGCCAGCAGTGGTCCCGGGACAGGGAGAGCTGAGCAGTTCTTC. Its protein is CASSGPGTGRAEQFF.

Turning to this clone: Other DNA sequences in this sample translate to the same CDR3. The V and J genes are TRBV28 and TRBJ1-5; D remains unclear. The germline V and J ends were trimmed by 6 bases and 2 bases, with 8 bases remaining between them. CDR3 length equals 13 residues. Germline V gives CDR1 MDHEN, CDR2 SYDVKM. In DNA, the CDR3 is TGTGCCAGCAGGCTCCCGGGCAATCAGCCCCAGCATTTT. Protein: CASRLPGNQPQHF. Full variable domain (rest looked up from reference TRBV28 and TRBJ1-5): DVKVTQSSRYLVKRTGEKVFLECVQDMDHENMFWYRQDPGLGLRLIYFSYDVKMKEKGDIPEGYSVSREKKERFSLILESASTNQTSMYLCASRLPGNQPQHFGDGTRLSIL.

V usage is TRBV10-3 and J usage is TRBJ1-2; D perhaps matches TRBD1 (5 bases). This CDR3 contains 14 residues. Germline values: CDR1 ENHRY, CDR2 SYGVKD. The V and J ends lost 10 bases and 0 bases respectively, with 15 bases between them. The CDR3 DNA sequence: TGTGCCACCGCCCCAACGACAGCTAACTATGGCTACACCTTC. Protein sequence: CATAPTTANYGYTF.

The sample holds one count of this clone. CDR3 in amino acids: CASSWGRAGNTIYF. The CDR3 nucleotides are TGTGCCAGCAGTTGGGGGCGCGCTGGAAACACCATATATTTT. The rearrangement uses TRBV6-5 and TRBJ1-3; D possibly corresponds to TRBD1 (6 bases). V lost 4 bases and J lost 2, with 9 bases in between. The CDR3 consists of 14 residues. Germline V CDR1 and CDR2: MNHEY, SVGAGI.

This chain links TRBV19 with TRBJ2-7, with 7 bases that match TRBD2. V shed 7 bases, J shed 2 bases, and the junction held 5 bases outside the gene matches. This CDR3 region has 13 residues. Per germline, CDR1 LNHDA and CDR2 SQIVND (reference sequence). CDR3 residues: CASTGTTTYEQYF. CDR3 nucleotide sequence: TGTGCCAGTACCGGGACTACGACCTACGAGCAGTACTTC.

J is TRBJ2-4 and V is TRBV10-3, with 7 bases lining up with TRBD2. This CDR3 comprises 19 residues. The V and J ends lost 0 bases and 3 bases, in that order; junction bases with no gene match: 14. Germline V gene sequence: CDR1 ENHRY, CDR2 SYGVKD. The CDR3: CAISESRYSDGGIKNIQYF. CDR3 nucleotides: TGTGCCATCAGTGAGTCGAGGTACTCCGACGGGGGGATCAAAAACATTCAGTACTTC.